This T cell receptor (beta chain) was captured in a study of Graves' ophthalmopathy and Graves' hyperthyroidism. Amplifying from RNA transcripts, the study obtained TCR beta CDR3 regions. First-round RT-PCR employed HTBI primers, with a second-round multiplex PCR after it. TCRdb analysed the multiplex PCR reads with MiXCR anew, one entry per CDR3 protein. The sample gives roughly 220,000 distinct CDR3 sequences, roughly 50% of which show up once; approximately 51% is in the top ten. Sampling less than 13 ml of fresh peripheral blood provided the PBMCs. Regarding this clonotype: The antigen remains undetermined.

Overall study results and limits: In blood appeared most of the expanded thyroid clonotypes whose frequency exceeded 0.001. The model's ophthalmopathy progression predictions had about 69% sensitivity and 72.22% specificity.

CDR1 SQVTM and CDR2 ANQGSEA come from the germline V gene. Trimming left V 8 bases short and J 6 bases short, with 15 bases between. CDR3 length equals 12 residues. The specimen sequenced was peripheral blood. The TCR sequence derives from an adult man with Graves' ophthalmopathy. The chain couples TRBV29-1 to TRBJ2-3; no clear D gene. The CDR3 DNA follows: TGCAGCATCACAGAGACACTGGATACGCAGTATTTT. It specifies CSITETLDTQYF.